Reported below is one T cell receptor beta chain. Its specificity is unknown. Staff drew an approximately 2.5 ml blood sample from each donor. In preparing each TCR library, 3,000 to 4,500 ng of total RNA was used. UMIs were attached via template switching, each with a 6-nucleotide sample barcode. After re-calling the 5' RACE reads, TCRdb lists one entry per CDR3 protein, DNA absent. The sample has a few hundred thousand distinct CDR3 sequences; the top ten hold 2.6%. This entry comes from a study of monozygotic twins with inflammatory bowel disease. General study results and limits: Subtypes among T cells remained indistinguishable.

Looked up from germline, CDR1 is MNHNS and CDR2 is SASEGT. The length of the CDR3 is 15 residues. The sequenced sample was blood. The sequence was obtained from a human donor with ulcerative colitis or Crohn's disease, or a healthy co-twin of an affected twin (not recorded which). The chain carries TRBV6-1 and TRBJ2-3; TCRdb returns TRBD1, unconfirmable since there is no DNA. The CDR3 is CGSSDPGQGLDTQYF.